The clone carrying this T cell receptor (beta chain) was found a few times. The sample originates from a study of blood T cell repertoires in COVID-19. Study information: Acute-phase and convalescent COVID-19 samples originated in the United States, Italy and Spain. Sources were T cells, B-cell-depleted T cells, or PBMCs; the material itself was cDNA or gDNA.

Original processing methods: Reference gene primer amplification gave estimated nucleated cell counts. Libraries were prepared by immunoSEQ multiplex PCR; TCRdb keeps only in-frame clonotypes and omits some of them. The V and J calls and clone size were taken over from that table, and D and trimming were inferred from the DNA. The sample lists more than 95,000 clones, just over 85% occurring once. V lost 6 bases and J lost 5; bases outside the gene matches: 2. The CDR3 has 14 amino acids. CDR1 and CDR2 (germline): MNHEY, SMNVEV (reference sequence). The specimen was peripheral blood. The sequence derives from a woman aged 55-69 years in a cohort sampled during active or convalescent COVID-19. This sequence joins TRBV27 and TRBJ2-1; 12 bases line up with TRBD2. DNA for the CDR3: TGTGCCAGCAGGCGACTAGCGGGGGACAATGAGCAGTTCTTC. As protein: CASRRLAGDNEQFF.